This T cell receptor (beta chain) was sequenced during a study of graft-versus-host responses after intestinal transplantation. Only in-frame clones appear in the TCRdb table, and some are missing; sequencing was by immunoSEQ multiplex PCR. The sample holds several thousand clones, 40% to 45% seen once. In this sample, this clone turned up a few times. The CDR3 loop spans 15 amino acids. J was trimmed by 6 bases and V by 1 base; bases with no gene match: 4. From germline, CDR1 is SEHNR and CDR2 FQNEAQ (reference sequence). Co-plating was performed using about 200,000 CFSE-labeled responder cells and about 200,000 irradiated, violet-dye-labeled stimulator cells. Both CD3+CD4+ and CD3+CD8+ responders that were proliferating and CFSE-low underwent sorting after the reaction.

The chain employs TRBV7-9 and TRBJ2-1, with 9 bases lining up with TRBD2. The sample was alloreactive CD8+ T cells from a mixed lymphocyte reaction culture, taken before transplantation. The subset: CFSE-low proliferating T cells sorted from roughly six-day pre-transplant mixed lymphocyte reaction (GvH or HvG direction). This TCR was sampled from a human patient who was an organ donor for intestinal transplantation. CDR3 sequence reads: CASSLVAGVGNEQFF. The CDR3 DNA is TGTGCCAGCAGCTTAGTAGCGGGAGTAGGCAATGAGCAGTTCTTC.